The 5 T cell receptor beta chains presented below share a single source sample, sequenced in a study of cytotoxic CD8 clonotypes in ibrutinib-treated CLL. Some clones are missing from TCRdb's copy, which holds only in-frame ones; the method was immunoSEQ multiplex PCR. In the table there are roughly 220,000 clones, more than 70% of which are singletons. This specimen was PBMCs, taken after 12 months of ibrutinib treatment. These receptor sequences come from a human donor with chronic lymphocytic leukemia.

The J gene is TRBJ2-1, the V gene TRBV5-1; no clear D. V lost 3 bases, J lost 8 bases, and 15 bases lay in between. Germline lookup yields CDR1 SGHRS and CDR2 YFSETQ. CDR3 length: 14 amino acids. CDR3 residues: CASSWPGRTDEQFF. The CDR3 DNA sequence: TGCGCCAGCAGCTGGCCCGGTCGAACGGATGAGCAGTTCTTC.

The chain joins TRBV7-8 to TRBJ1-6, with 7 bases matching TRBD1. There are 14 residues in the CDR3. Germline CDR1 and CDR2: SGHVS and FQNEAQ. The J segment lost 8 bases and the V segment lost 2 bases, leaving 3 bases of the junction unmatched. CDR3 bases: TGTGCCAGCAGCTTACAGGGGGGTGATTCACCCCTCCACTTT. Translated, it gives CASSLQGGDSPLHF.

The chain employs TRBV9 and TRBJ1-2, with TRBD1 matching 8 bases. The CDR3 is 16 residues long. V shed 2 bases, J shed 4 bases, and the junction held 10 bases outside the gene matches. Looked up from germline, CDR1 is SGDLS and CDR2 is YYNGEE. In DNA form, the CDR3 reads TGTGCCAGCAGCGTGGCCCCCGGACAGGGTCGCTATGGCTACACCTTC. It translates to CASSVAPGQGRYGYTF.

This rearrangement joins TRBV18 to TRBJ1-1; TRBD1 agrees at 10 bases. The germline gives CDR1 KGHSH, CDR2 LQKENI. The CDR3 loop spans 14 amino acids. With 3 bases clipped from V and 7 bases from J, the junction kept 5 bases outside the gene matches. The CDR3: CASSPRTGGFEAFF. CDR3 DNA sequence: TGTGCCAGCTCACCCCGGACAGGGGGATTTGAAGCTTTCTTT.

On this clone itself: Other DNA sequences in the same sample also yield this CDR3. CDR3 protein: CSVEDGRDRYYGYTF. CDR3 sequence (DNA): TGCAGCGTTGAAGACGGGCGGGACCGTTACTATGGCTACACCTTC. This chain joins TRBV29-1 and TRBJ1-2, with D maybe TRBD1 (5 bases). The CDR3 runs 15 residues. Per germline, CDR1 SQVTM and CDR2 ANQGSEA. Trimming cost V 0 bases and J 3 bases, with 14 bases left between them.